These 14 T cell receptor beta chains were sequenced from one sample in a study of early T cells in non-severe SARS-CoV-2 infection (dated by TCRdb to the early 2020s). Receptors were amplified or captured by 5' RACE. The reads were generated on a NextSeq 500. Starting from the raw public reads, TCRdb applied fastp trimming at Q25, assembled clones with MiXCR and retained in-frame beta chains. Rows are combined by CDR3 protein, so each entry shows the most common genes and DNA. The sample yields tens of thousands of distinct CDR3 sequences; around 14% were counted once. About a tenth of the sample goes to the ten largest clones. Specimen: whole blood, collected at baseline. The receptors here all came from an adult who was a healthcare worker with PCR-confirmed SARS-CoV-2 infection or an uninfected control (not recorded which).

This clonotype was detected a few times. This rearrangement joins TRBV6-5 to TRBJ1-4, with D tentatively TRBD1 (6 bases). This CDR3 has 16 residues. CDR1 and CDR2 from the germline V gene are MNHEY and SVGAGI. Trimming stripped 6 bases from V and 7 bases from J, with 21 bases between. The CDR3 coding sequence is TGTGCCAGCAGCCGAATGGGGGGGGCTTTAAGTGAAAAACTGTTTTTT. Its translation: CASSRMGGALSEKLFF.

This clonotype was seen many times. This sequence joins TRBV11-2 and TRBJ2-1, with D perhaps matching TRBD1 or TRBD2 (5 bases each). Trimming cost V 5 bases and J 5 bases, with 13 bases left between them. Germline CDR1 reads SGHAT; CDR2 reads FQNNGV. The CDR3 sequence is 14 residues long. CDR3 bases: TGTGCCAGCAGCCGCGCAGGGACGAACAATGAGCAGTTCTTC. It codes for CASSRAGTNNEQFF.

The genes are TRBV18 and TRBJ1-2; maybe TRBD1 (5 bases). There are 13 residues in the CDR3. The V gene lost 1 base and the J gene lost 4 bases, with 7 bases spanning the gap. CDR1 is KGHSH and CDR2 is LQKENI in the germline V gene. The chain's CDR3 is CASSPRGTYGYTF. The CDR3 DNA sequence: TGTGCCAGCTCACCACGGGGGACCTATGGCTACACCTTC.

The V call is TRBV5-1, the J call TRBJ1-1; 7 positions agree with TRBD1. Trimming cost V 1 base and J 1 base; bases outside gene matches: 4. The germline CDR1 and CDR2 sequences are SGHRS and YFSETQ. The CDR3 has 15 residues. CDR3 amino acids: CASSLWGTENTEAFF. The DNA for the CDR3 is TGCGCCAGCAGCTTGTGGGGGACAGAGAACACTGAAGCTTTCTTT.

The chain joins TRBV6-1 to TRBJ2-3, with D hard to call. Germline CDR1 MNHNS, CDR2 SASEGT. Between the trimmed V and J ends, which lost 3 bases and 7 bases, there was a span of 5 bases. The CDR3 sequence is 11 residues long. This CDR3 is CASSDGYTQYF. In DNA, the CDR3 is TGTGCCAGCAGTGATGGATATACGCAGTATTTT.

This chain links TRBV20-1 with TRBJ2-7; D is unresolved. Germline V lookup: CDR1 DFQATT, CDR2 SNEGSKA (reference sequence). The CDR3 is made up of 13 amino acids. V lost 1 base and J 4 bases, leaving 11 bases between the germline ends. The CDR3 DNA is TGCAGTGCTAGAGGCCTCAGTTTGTACGAGCAGTACTTC. Its protein product is CSARGLSLYEQYF.

The rearrangement uses TRBV27 and TRBJ2-3, with TRBD2 identical over 7 bases. The germline V gene has CDR1 MNHEY and CDR2 SMNVEV (reference sequence). The CDR3 has 15 residues. The V and J ends lost 5 bases and 0 bases, in that order; junction bases with no gene match: 5. The DNA of the CDR3 is TGTGCCAGCAGTACGCCTAGCGGTAGCACAGATACGCAGTATTTT. It translates to CASSTPSGSTDTQYF.

This clonotype was seen only a few times. This chain links TRBV7-2 with TRBJ1-2, with D perhaps matching TRBD1 (6 bases). Trimming stripped 1 base from V and 0 bases from J, with 15 bases between. CDR1 SGHTA and CDR2 FQGNSA come from the germline V gene. The CDR3 sequence is 17 residues long. The CDR3 protein is CASSLEPGHPTNYGYTF. CDR3 sequence (DNA): TGTGCCAGCAGCTTAGAACCGGGACACCCAACTAACTATGGCTACACCTTC.

This clonotype was counted ten times or more. J is TRBJ2-5 and V is TRBV7-6, with TRBD1 matching over 7 bases. CDR3 size: 13 residues. Germline V CDR1 and CDR2: SGHVS, FNYEAQ. J lost 5 bases, V lost 5 bases, and 5 bases had no gene match. The CDR3 is CASSAEQGETQYF. CDR3 sequence (DNA): TGTGCCAGCAGCGCGGAACAGGGGGAGACCCAGTACTTC.

This clonotype was found a few times. The chain recombines TRBV28 with TRBJ1-2; 7 bases map to TRBD1. After removal of 4 bases from V and 6 bases from J, the junction contained 8 bases not matched to a gene. Germline V gene data show CDR1 as MDHEN and CDR2 as SYDVKM. CDR3 size: 14 residues. The CDR3 DNA follows: TGTGCCAGCAGTTCCTGGGCGCAGGGGGATGGCTACACCTTC. It is translated as CASSSWAQGDGYTF.

The chain couples TRBV7-2 to TRBJ2-3; D gene uncertain. The germline V gene has CDR1 SGHTA and CDR2 FQGNSA. The V and J ends lost 5 bases and 2 bases respectively, with 11 bases between them. This CDR3 has 14 amino acids. CDR3 protein: CASSPGTNTDTQYF. CDR3 DNA sequence: TGTGCCAGCAGCCCAGGCACTAACACAGATACGCAGTATTTT.

V usage is TRBV28 and J usage is TRBJ2-7; the D gene is possibly TRBD1 (6 bases). Germline CDR1 is MDHEN and CDR2 is SYDVKM. V was cut by 7 bases and J by 6 bases, with 19 bases left in between. The CDR3 spans 14 residues. CDR3 protein: CASTGGQQIAEQYF. The CDR3 coding sequence is TGTGCCAGCACGGGTGGACAGCAAATCGCCGAGCAGTACTTC. Variable domain in full (rest from reference TRBV28 and TRBJ2-7): DVKVTQSSRYLVKRTGEKVFLECVQDMDHENMFWYRQDPGLGLRLIYFSYDVKMKEKGDIPEGYSVSREKKERFSLILESASTNQTSMYLCASTGGQQIAEQYFGPGTRLTVT.

The chain carries TRBV11-2 and TRBJ2-3; 10 bases agree with TRBD2. CDR3 length: 17 residues. Trimming removed 1 base from V and 0 bases from J; junction bases left unmatched: 4. Germline-derived CDR1 and CDR2 are SGHAT and FQNNGV. The CDR3 sequence: CASSLGLAGGSTDTQYF. In nucleotides, the CDR3 is TGTGCCAGCAGCTTAGGATTAGCGGGGGGAAGCACAGATACGCAGTATTTT.

This clonotype was recorded a few times. The chain recombines TRBV28 with TRBJ1-5; no clear D gene. Germline V gene sequence: CDR1 MDHEN, CDR2 SYDVKM. This CDR3 region has 12 residues. V shed 7 bases and J shed 5 bases, with 9 bases lying between them. CDR3: CASTLSHQPQHF. As DNA, the CDR3 is TGTGCCAGCACCCTATCCCATCAGCCCCAGCATTTT.